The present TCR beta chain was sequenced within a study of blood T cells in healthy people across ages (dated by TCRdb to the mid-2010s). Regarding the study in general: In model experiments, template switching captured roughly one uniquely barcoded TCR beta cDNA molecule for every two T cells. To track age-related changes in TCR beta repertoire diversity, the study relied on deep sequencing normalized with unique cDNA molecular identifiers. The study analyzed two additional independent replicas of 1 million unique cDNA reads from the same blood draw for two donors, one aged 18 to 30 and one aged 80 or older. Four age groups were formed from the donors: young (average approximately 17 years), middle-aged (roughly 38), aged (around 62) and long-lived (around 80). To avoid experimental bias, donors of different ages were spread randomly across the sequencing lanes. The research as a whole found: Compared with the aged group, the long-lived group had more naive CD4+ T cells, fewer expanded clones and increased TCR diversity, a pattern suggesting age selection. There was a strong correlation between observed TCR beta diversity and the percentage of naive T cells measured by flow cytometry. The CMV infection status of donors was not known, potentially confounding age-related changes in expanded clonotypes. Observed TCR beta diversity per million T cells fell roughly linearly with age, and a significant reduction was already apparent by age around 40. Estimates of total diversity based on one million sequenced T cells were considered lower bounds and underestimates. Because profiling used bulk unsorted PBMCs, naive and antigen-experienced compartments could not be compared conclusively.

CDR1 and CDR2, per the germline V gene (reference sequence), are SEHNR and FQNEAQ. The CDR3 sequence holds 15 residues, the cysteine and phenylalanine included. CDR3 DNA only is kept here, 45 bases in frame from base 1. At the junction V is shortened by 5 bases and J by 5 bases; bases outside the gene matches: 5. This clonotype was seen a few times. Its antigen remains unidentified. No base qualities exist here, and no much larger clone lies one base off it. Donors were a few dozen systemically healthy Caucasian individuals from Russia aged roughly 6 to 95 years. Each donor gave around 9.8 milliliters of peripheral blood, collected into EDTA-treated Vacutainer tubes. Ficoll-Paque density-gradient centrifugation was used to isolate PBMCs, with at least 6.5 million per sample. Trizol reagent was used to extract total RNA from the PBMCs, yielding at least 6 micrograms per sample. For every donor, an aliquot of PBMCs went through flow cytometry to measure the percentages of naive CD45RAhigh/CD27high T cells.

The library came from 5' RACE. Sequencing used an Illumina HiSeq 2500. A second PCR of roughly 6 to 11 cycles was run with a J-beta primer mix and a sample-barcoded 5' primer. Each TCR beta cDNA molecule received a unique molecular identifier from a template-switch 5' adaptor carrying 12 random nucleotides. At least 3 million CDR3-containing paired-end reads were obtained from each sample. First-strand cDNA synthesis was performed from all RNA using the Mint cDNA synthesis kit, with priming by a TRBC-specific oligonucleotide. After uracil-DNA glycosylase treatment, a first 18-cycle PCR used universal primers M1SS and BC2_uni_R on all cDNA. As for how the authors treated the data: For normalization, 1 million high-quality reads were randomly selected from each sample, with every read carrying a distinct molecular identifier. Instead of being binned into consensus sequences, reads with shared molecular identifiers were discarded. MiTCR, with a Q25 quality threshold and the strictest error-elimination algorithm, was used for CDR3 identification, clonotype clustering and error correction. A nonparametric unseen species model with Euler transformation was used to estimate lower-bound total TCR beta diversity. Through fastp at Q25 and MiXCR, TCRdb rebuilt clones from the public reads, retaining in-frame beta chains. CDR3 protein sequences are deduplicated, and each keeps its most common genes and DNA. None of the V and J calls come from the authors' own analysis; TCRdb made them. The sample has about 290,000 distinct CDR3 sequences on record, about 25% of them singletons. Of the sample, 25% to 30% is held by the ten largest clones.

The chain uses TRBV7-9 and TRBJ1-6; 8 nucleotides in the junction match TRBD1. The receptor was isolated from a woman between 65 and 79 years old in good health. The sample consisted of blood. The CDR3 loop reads CASSPPDRDNSPLHF. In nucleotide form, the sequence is TGTGCCAGCAGCCCCCCGGACAGGGATAATTCACCCCTCCACTTT. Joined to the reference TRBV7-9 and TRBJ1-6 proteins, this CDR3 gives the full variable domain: DTGVSQNPRHKITKRGQNVTFRCDPISEHNRLYWYRQTLGQGPEFLTYFQNEAQLEKSRLLSDRFSAERPKGSFSTLEIQRTEQGDSAMYLCASSPPDRDNSPLHFGNGTRLTVT.